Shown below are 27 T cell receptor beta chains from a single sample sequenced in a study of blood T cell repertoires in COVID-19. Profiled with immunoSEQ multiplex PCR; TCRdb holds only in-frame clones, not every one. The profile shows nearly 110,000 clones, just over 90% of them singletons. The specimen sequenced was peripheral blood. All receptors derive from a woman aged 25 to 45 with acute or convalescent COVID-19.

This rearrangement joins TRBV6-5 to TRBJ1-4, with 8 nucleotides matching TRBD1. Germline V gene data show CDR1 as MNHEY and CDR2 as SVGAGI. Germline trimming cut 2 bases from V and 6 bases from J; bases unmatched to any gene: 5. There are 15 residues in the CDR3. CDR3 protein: CASSYRGQVDEKLFF. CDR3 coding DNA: TGTGCCAGCAGTTACAGGGGACAGGTGGATGAAAAACTGTTTTTT.

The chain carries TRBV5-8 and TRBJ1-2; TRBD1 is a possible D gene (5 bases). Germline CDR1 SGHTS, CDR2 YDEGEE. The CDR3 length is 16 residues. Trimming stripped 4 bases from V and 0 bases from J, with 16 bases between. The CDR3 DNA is TGTGCCAGCAGCACCGCATCAGGGCCCCCTAACTATGGCTACACCTTC. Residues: CASSTASGPPNYGYTF.

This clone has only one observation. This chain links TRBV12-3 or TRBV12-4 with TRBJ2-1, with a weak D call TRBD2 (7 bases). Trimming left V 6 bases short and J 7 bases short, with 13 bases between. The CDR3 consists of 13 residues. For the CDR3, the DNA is TGTGCCAGCAGGGGGGGGGCGAATAATGAGCAGTTCTTC. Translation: CASRGGANNEQFF.

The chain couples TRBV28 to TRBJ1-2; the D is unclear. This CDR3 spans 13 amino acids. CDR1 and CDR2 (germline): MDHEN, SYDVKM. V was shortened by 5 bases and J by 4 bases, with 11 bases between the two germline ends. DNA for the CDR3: TGTGCCAGCAGTCTCGGTACAGTCTATGGCTACACCTTC. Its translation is CASSLGTVYGYTF.

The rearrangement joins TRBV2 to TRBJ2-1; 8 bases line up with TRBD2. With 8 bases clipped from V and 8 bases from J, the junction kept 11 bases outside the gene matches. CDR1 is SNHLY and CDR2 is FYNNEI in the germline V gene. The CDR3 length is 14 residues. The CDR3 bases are TGTGCCAGCTTCCCGGGGGGGGCCATGGATGAGCAGTTCTTC. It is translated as CASFPGGAMDEQFF.

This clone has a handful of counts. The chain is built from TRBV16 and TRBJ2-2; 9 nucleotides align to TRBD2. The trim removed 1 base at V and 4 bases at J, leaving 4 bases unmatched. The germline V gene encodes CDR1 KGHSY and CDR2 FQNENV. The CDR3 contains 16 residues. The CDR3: CASSQYLAGSTGELFF. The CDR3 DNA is TGTGCCAGCAGCCAATATCTAGCGGGGAGCACCGGGGAGCTGTTTTTT. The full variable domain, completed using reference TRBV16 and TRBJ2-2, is GEEVAQTPKHLVRGEGQKAKLYCAPIKGHSYVFWYQQVLKNEFKFLISFQNENVFDETGMPKERFSAKCLPNSPCSLEIQATKLEDSAVYFCASSQYLAGSTGELFFGEGSRLTVL.

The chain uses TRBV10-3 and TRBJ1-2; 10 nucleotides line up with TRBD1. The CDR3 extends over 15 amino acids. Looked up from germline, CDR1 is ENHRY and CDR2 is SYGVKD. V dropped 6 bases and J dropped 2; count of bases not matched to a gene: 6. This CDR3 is CAIRDRGDFNYGYTF. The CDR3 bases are TGTGCCATCAGGGACAGGGGGGATTTCAACTATGGCTACACCTTC.

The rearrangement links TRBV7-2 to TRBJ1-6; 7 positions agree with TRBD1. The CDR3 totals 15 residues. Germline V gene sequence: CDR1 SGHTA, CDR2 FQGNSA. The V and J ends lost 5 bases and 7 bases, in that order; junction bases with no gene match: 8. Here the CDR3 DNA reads TGTGCCAGCAGCCTTTGGACAGGTTTAAATTCACCCCTCCACTTT. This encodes CASSLWTGLNSPLHF.

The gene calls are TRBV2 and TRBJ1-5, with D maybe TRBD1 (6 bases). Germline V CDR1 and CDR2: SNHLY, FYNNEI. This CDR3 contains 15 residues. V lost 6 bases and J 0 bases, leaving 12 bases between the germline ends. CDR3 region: CASRGQTYSNQPQHF. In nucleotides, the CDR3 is TGTGCCAGCAGAGGACAGACATATAGCAATCAGCCCCAGCATTTT.

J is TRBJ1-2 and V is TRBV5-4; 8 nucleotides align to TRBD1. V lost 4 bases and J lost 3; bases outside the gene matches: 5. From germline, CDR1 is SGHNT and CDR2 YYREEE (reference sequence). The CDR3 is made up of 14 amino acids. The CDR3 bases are TGTGCCAGCAGCCCAGACAGGGGTGACTATGGCTACACCTTC. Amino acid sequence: CASSPDRGDYGYTF.

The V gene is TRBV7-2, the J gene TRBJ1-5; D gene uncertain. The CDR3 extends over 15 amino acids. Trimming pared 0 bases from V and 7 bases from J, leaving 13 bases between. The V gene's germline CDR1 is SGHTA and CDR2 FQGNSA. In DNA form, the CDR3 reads TGTGCCAGCAGCTTAGCGGGAGCACTGGGCCAGCCCCAGCATTTT. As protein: CASSLAGALGQPQHF.

As DNA, the CDR3 is TGCGCCAGCAGCCAAGATTTAGGACAGGGGACCTACGAGCAGTACTTC. It translates to CASSQDLGQGTYEQYF. The gene calls are TRBV4-3 and TRBJ2-7, with 9 bases matching TRBD1. Germline V CDR1 and CDR2: LGHNA, YSLEER. J was trimmed by 2 bases and V by 0 bases; bases with no gene match: 5. The CDR3 totals 16 residues.

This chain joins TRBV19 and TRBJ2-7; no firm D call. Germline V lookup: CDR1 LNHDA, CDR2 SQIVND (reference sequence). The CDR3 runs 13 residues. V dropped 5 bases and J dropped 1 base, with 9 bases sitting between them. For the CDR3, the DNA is TGTGCCAGTAGTTCTACGGTTTCCTACGAGCAGTACTTC. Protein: CASSSTVSYEQYF.

The CDR3 sequence: CASSPPGGSRRKLFF. CDR3 bases: TGTGCCAGCAGTCCTCCGGGGGGGTCGAGGCGAAAACTGTTTTTT. This chain uses TRBV28 with TRBJ1-4, with TRBD1 as a possible D gene (5 bases). Trimming cost V 5 bases and J 10 bases, with 20 bases left between them. This CDR3 spans 15 amino acids. Germline assignment: CDR1 MDHEN and CDR2 SYDVKM.

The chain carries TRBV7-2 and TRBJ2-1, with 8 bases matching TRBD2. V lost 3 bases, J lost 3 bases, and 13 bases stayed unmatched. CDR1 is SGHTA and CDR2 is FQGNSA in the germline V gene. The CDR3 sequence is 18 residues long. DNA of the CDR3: TGTGCCAGCAGCTTCGGTTCCTCCGGGGGGGCAATCTACAATGAGCAGTTCTTC. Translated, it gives CASSFGSSGGAIYNEQFF.

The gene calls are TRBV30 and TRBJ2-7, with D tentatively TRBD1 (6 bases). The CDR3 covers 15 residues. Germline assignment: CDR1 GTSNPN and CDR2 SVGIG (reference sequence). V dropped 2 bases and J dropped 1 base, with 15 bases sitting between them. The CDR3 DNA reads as TGTGCCTGGAGTTTGACCGGGACAAATTCCTACGAGCAGTACTTC. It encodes CAWSLTGTNSYEQYF.

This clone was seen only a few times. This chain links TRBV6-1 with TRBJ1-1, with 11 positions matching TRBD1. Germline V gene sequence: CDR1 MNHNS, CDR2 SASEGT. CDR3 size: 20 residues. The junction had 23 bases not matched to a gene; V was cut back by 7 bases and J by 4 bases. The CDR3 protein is CASIQAVVRGTGGFPTEAFF. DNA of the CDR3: TGTGCCAGCATTCAAGCGGTAGTCAGGGGGACAGGGGGTTTTCCCACTGAAGCTTTCTTT.

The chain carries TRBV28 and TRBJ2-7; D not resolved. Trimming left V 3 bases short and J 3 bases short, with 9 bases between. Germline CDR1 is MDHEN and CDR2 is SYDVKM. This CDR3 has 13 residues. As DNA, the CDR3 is TGTGCCAGCAGTTTTCCCCCCCGCTACGAGCAGTACTTC. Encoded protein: CASSFPPRYEQYF.

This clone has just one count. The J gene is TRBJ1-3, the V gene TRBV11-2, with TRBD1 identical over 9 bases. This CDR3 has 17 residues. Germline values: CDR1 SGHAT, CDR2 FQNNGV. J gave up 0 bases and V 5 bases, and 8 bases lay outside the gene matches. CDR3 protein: CASSPWGQGNSGNTIYF. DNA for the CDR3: TGTGCCAGCAGCCCGTGGGGACAGGGCAACTCTGGAAACACCATATATTTT.

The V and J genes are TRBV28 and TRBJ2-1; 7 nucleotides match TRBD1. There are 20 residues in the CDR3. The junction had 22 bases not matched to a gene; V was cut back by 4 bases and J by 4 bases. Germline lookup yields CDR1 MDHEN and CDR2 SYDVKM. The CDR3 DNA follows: TGTGCCAGCAGTTCCCTCCGAAATCAAAGACGGGACAGTGTATACAATGAGCAGTTCTTC. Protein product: CASSSLRNQRRDSVYNEQFF.

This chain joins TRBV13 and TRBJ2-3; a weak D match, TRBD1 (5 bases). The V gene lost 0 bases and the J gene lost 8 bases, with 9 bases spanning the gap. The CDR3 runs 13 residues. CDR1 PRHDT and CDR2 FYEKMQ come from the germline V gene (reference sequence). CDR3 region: CASSLGGDFTQYF. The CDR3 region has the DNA TGTGCCAGCAGCTTAGGAGGGGATTTTACGCAGTATTTT. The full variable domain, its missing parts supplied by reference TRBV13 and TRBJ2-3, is AAGVIQSPRHLIKEKRETATLKCYPIPRHDTVYWYQQGPGQDPQFLISFYEKMQSDKGSIPDRFSAQQFSDYHSELNMSSLELGDSALYFCASSLGGDFTQYFGPGTRLTVL.

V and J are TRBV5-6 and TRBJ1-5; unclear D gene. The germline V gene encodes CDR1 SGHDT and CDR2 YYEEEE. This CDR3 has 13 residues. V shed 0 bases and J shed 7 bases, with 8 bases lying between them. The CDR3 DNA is TGTGCCAGCAGCTTGGGGTTTGGCCAGCCCCAGCATTTT. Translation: CASSLGFGQPQHF.

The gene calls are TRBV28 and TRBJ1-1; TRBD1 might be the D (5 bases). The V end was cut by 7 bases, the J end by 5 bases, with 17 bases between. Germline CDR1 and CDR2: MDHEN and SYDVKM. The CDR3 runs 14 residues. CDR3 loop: CASTLSSGGTEAFF. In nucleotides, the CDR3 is TGTGCCAGCACCTTATCTAGCGGGGGAACTGAAGCTTTCTTT.

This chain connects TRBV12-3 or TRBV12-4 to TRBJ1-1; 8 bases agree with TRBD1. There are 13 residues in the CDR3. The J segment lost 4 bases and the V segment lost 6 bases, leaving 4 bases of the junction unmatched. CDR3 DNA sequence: TGTGCCAGCAGAGGACAGGGAGTCACTGAAGCTTTCTTT. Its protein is CASRGQGVTEAFF.

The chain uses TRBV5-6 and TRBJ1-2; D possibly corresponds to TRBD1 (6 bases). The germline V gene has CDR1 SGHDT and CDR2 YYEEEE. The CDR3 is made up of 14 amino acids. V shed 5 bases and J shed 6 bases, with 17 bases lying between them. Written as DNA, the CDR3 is TGTGCCAGCAGACGGGACACCTCGAGGGATGGCTACACCTTC. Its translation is CASRRDTSRDGYTF.

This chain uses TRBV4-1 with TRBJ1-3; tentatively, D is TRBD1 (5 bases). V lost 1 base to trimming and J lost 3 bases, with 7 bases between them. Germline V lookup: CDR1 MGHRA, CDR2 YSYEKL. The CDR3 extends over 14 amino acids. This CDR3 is CASSQVGGGNTIYF. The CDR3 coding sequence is TGCGCCAGCAGCCAAGTCGGGGGTGGAAACACCATATATTTT.

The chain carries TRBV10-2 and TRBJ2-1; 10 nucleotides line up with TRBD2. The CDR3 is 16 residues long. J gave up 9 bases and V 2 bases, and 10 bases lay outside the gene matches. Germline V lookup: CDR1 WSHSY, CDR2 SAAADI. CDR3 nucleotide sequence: TGCGCCAGCAGTGAGGCGAGCGGGGGGGCCTGGGGTGAGCAGTTCTTC. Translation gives CASSEASGGAWGEQFF.